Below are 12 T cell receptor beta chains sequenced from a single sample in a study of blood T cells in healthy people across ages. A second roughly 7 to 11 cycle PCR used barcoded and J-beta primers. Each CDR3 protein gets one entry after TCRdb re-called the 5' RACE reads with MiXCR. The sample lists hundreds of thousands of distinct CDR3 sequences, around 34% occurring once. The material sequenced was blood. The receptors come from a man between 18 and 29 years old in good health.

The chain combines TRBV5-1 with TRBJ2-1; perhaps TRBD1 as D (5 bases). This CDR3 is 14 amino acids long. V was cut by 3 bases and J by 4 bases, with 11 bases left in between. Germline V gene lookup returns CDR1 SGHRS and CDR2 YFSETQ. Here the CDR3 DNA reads TGCGCCAGCAGCTCGCAGGGAAAGTACAATGAGCAGTTCTTC. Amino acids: CASSSQGKYNEQFF.

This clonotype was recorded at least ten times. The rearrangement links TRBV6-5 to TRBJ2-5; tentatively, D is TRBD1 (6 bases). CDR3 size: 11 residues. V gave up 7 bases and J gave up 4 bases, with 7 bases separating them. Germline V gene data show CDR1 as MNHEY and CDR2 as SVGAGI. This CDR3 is CASTRGETQYF. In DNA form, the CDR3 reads TGTGCCAGCACCAGGGGAGAGACCCAGTACTTC.

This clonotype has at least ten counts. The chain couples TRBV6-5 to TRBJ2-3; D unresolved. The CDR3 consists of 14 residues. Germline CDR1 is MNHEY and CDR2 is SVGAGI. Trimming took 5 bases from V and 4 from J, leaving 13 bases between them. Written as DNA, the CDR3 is TGTGCCAGCAGTCCCGTAGCTCTCGCAGATACGCAGTATTTT. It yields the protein CASSPVALADTQYF.

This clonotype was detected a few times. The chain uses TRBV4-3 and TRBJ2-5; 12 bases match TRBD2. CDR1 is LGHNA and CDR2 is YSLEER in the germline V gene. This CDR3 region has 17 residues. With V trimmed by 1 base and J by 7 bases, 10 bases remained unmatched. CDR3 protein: CASSQGRTSGEVVTQYF. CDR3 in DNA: TGCGCCAGCAGCCAAGGAAGGACTAGCGGGGAGGTGGTGACCCAGTACTTC.

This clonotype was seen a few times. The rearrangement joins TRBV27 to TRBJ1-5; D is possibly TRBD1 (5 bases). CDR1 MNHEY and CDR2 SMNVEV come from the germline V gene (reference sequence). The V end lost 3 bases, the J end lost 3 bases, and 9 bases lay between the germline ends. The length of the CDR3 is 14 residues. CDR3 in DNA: TGTGCCAGCAGTTTCCAGGGAGACAATCAGCCCCAGCATTTT. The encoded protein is CASSFQGDNQPQHF.

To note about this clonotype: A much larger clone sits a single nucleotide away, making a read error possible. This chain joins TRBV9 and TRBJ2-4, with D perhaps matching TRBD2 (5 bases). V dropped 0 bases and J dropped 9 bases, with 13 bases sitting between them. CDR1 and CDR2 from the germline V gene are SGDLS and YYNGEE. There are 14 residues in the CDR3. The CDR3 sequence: CASSVAGSGSIQYF. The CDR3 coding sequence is TGTGCCAGCAGCGTAGCGGGGTCGGGAAGCATTCAGTACTTC.

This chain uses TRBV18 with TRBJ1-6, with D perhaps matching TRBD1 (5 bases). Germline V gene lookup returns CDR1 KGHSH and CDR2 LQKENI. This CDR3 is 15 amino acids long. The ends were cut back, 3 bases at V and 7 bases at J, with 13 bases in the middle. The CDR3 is CASSPGTAWNSPLHF. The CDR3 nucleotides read TGTGCCAGCTCACCCGGGACGGCTTGGAATTCACCCCTCCACTTT.

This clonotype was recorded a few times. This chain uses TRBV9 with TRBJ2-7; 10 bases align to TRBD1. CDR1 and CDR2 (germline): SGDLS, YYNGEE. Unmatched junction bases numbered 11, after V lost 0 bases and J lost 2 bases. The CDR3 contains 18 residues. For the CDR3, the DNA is TGTGCCAGCAGCGTAGCTCCAGGGGACAGGGGTGGCACCTACGAGCAGTACTTC. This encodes CASSVAPGDRGGTYEQYF.

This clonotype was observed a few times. CDR3 sequence reads: CASSDGWAWTYEQYF. CDR3 sequence (DNA): TGTGCCAGCAGTGATGGGTGGGCCTGGACCTACGAGCAGTACTTC. The rearrangement uses TRBV12-3 or TRBV12-4 and TRBJ2-7; no clear D gene. Trimming cost V 5 bases and J 2 bases, with 16 bases left between them. There are 15 residues in the CDR3.

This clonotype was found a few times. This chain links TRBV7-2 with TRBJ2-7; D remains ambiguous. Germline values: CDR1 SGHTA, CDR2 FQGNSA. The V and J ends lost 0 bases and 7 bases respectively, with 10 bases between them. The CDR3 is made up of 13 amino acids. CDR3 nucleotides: TGTGCCAGCAGCTTAGCGGGATCGGCTGAGCAGTACTTC. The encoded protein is CASSLAGSAEQYF.

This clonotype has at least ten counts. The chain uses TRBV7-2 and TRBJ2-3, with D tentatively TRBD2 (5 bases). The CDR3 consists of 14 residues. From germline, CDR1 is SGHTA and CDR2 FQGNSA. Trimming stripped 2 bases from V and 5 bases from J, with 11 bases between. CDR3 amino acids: CASSLSRAEDTQYF. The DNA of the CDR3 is TGTGCCAGCAGCTTATCGAGGGCGGAAGATACGCAGTATTTT. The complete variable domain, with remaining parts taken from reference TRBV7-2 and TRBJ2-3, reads GAGVSQSPSNKVTEKGKDVELRCDPISGHTALYWYRQSLGQGLEFLIYFQGNSAPDKSGLPSDRFSAERTGGSVSTLTIQRTQQEDSAVYLCASSLSRAEDTQYFGPGTRLTVL.

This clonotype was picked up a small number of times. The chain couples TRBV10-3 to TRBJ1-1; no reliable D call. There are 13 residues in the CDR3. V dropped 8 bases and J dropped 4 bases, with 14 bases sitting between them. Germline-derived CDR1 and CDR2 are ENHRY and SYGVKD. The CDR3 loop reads CAIAGGGVTEAFF. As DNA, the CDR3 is TGTGCCATCGCAGGCGGCGGGGTCACTGAAGCTTTCTTT.